This section outlines one TCR beta chain sequence together with its context. The antigen remains undetermined. This record belongs to a study of cytomegalovirus exposure and HLA in healthy donors. Across the whole study: The 90 to 150 validation repertoires used a platform that matched the one used for the approximately 610 first-cohort repertoires, as a later analysis reported. General study points: Cytomegalovirus association was assigned to approximately 160 TCR beta chains. Clusters of TCRs from the first cohort tended to co-occur in the 130 or so validation repertoires (as a later analysis found).

The repertoire was sequenced with immunoSEQ multiplex PCR; TCRdb's copy has only in-frame clones and lacks some. Of 130,000 to 150,000 clones listed, roughly 87% are singletons. The germline CDR1 and CDR2 sequences are MNHNS and SASEGT. The CDR3 runs to 13 residues. Trimming cost V 2 bases and J 10 bases; bases outside gene matches: 8. The rearrangement links TRBV6-1 to TRBJ2-7; 7 bases are a match to TRBD2. The TCR comes from a man in his late teens or twenties in good health and CMV-seropositive. The sample was PBMCs. In nucleotides, the CDR3 is TGTGCCAGCAGTGAAATCATGGGGGAGGGCCAGTACTTC. Protein product: CASSEIMGEGQYF.